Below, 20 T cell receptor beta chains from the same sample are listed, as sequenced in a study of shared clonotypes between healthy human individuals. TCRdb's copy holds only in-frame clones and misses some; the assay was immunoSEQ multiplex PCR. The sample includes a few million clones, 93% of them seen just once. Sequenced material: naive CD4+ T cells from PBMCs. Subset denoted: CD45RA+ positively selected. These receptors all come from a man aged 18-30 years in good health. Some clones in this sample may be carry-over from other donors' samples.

The CDR3 DNA sequence: TGTGCCAGCAGTTTAGTCGGGGTCCAGTACTTC. This translates into CASSLVGVQYF. The chain carries TRBV28 and TRBJ2-5; perhaps TRBD2 as D (5 bases). CDR1 MDHEN and CDR2 SYDVKM come from the germline V gene. V dropped 2 bases and J dropped 10 bases, with 8 bases sitting between them. The CDR3 is 11 amino acids.

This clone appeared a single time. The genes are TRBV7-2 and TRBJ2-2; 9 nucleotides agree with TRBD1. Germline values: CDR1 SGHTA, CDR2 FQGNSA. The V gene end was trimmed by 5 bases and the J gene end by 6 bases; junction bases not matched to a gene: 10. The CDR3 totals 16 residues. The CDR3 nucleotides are TGTGCCAGCAGCGCGGACAGGGGTGGGCGCTCCGGGGAGCTGTTTTTT. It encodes CASSADRGGRSGELFF.

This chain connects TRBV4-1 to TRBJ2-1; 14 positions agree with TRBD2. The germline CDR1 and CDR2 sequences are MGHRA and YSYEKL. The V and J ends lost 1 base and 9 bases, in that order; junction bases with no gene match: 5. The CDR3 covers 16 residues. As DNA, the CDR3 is TGCGCCAGCAGCCAAGCGGGACTAGCGGGAGTTGCTGAGCAGTTCTTC. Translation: CASSQAGLAGVAEQFF.

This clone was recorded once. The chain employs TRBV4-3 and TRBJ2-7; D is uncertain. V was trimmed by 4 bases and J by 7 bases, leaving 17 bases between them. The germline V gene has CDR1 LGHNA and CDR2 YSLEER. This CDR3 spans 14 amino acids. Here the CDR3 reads CASSLTAGLWEQYF. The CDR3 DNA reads TGCGCCAGCAGCCTTACAGCAGGATTATGGGAGCAGTACTTC.

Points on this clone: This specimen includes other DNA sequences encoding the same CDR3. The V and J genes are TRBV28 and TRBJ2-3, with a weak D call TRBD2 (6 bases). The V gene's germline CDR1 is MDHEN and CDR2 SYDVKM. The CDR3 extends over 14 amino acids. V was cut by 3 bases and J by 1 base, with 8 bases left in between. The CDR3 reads CASSLTGGTDTQYF. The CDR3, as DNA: TGTGCCAGCAGTTTGACGGGAGGCACAGATACGCAGTATTTT.

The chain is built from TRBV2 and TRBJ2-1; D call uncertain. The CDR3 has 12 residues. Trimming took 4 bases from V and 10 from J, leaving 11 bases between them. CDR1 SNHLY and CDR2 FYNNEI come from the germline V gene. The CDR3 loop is CASSAARQEQFF. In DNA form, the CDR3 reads TGTGCCAGCAGTGCAGCTAGACAAGAGCAGTTCTTC.

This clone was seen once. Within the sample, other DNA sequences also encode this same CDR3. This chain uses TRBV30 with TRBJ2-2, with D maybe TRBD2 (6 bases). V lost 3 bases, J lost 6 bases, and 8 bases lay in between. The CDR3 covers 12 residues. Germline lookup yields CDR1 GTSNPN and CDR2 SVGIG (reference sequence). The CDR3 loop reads CAWRPGAGELFF. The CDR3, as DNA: TGTGCCTGGAGACCGGGGGCCGGGGAGCTGTTTTTT.

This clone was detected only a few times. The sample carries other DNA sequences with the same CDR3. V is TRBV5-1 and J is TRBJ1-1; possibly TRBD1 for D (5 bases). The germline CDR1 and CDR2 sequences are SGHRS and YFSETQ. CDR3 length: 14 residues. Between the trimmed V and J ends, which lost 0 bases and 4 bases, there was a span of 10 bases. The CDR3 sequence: CASSLAGGGTEAFF. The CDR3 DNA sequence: TGCGCCAGCAGCTTGGCCGGGGGTGGCACTGAAGCTTTCTTT. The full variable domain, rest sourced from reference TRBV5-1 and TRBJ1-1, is KAGVTQTPRYLIKTRGQQVTLSCSPISGHRSVSWYQQTPGQGLQFLFEYFSETQRNKGNFPGRFSGRQFSNSRSEMNVSTLELGDSALYLCASSLAGGGTEAFFGQGTRLTVV.

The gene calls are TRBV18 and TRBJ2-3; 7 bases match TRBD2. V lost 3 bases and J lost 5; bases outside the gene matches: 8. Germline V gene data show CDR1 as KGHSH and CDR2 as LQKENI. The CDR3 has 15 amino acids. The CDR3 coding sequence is TGTGCCAGCTCACCCGCCGGGACTAAGAAAGATACGCAGTATTTT. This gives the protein CASSPAGTKKDTQYF. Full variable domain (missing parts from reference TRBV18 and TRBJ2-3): NAGVMQNPRHLVRRRGQEARLRCSPMKGHSHVYWYRQLPEEGLKFMVYLQKENIIDESGMPKERFSAEFPKEGPSILRIQQVVRGDSAAYFCASSPAGTKKDTQYFGPGTRLTVL.

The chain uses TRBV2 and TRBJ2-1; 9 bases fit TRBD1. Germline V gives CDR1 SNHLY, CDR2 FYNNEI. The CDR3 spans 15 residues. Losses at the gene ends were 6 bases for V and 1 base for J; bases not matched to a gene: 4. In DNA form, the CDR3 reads TGTGCCAGCAGGATACAGGGGGCTTCCTACAATGAGCAGTTCTTC. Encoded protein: CASRIQGASYNEQFF. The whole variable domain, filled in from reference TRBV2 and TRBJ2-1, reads EPEVTQTPSHQVTQMGQEVILRCVPISNHLYFYWYRQILGQKVEFLVSFYNNEISEKSEIFDDQFSVERPDGSNFTLKIRSTKLEDSAMYFCASRIQGASYNEQFFGPGTRLTVL.

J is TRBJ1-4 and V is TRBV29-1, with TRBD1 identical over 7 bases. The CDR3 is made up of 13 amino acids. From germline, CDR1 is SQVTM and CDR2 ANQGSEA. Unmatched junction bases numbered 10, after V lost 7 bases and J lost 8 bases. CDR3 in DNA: TGCAGCGCCCAGGGGAACAGGGGCGAAAAACTGTTTTTT. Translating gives CSAQGNRGEKLFF.

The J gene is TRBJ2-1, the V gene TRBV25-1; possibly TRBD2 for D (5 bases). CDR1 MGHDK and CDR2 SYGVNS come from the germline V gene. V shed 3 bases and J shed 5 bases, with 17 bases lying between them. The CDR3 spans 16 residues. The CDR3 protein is CASSDPPGADHNEQFF. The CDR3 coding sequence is TGTGCCAGCAGTGACCCACCCGGAGCGGACCACAATGAGCAGTTCTTC.

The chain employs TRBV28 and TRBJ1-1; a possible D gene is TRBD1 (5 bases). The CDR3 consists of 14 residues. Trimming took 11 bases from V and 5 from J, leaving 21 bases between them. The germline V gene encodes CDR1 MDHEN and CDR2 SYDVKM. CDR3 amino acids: CAGRDGGVGTEAFF. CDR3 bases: TGTGCCGGCCGGGACGGGGGGGTAGGGACTGAAGCTTTCTTT. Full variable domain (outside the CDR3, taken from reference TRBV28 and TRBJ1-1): DVKVTQSSRYLVKRTGEKVFLECVQDMDHENMFWYRQDPGLGLRLIYFSYDVKMKEKGDIPEGYSVSREKKERFSLILESASTNQTSMYLCAGRDGGVGTEAFFGQGTRLTVV.

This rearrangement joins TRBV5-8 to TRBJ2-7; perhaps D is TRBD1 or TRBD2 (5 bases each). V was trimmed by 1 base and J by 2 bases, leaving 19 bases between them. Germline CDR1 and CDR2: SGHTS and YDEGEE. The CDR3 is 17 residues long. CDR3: CASSLLRRRGAPYEQYF. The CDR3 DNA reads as TGTGCCAGCAGCTTGCTTCGACGACGGGGCGCTCCCTACGAGCAGTACTTC.

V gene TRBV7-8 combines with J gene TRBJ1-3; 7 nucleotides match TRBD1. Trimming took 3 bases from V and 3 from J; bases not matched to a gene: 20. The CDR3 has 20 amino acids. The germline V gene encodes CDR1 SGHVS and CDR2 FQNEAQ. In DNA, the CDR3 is TGTGCCAGCAGCTTTCACCTTGTGTTTGGGACAGTAAGCCTTGGAAACACCATATATTTT. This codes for CASSFHLVFGTVSLGNTIYF.

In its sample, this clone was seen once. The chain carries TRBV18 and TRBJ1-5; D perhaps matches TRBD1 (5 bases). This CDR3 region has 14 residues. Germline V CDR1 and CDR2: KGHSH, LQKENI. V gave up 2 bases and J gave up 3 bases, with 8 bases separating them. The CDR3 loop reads CASSPAGNNQPQHF. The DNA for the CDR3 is TGTGCCAGCTCACCAGCAGGGAACAATCAGCCCCAGCATTTT.

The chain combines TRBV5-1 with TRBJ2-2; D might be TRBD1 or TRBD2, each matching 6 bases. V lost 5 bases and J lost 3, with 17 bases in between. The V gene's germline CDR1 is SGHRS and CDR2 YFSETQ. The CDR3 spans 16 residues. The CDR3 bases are TGCGCCAGCAGGAAACAGGGAGGAGGAGACACCGGGGAGCTGTTTTTT. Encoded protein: CASRKQGGGDTGELFF.

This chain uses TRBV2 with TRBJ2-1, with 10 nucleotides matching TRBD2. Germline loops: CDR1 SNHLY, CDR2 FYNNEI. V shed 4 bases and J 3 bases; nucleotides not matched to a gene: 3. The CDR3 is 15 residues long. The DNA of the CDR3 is TGTGCCAGCAGTGGGGCTAGCGGGGGCTACAATGAGCAGTTCTTC. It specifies CASSGASGGYNEQFF. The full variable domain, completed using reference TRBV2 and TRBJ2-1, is EPEVTQTPSHQVTQMGQEVILRCVPISNHLYFYWYRQILGQKVEFLVSFYNNEISEKSEIFDDQFSVERPDGSNFTLKIRSTKLEDSAMYFCASSGASGGYNEQFFGPGTRLTVL.

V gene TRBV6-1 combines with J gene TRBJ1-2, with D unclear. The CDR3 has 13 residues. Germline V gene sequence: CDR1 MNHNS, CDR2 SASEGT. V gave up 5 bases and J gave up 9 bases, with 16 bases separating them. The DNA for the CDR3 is TGTGCCAGCAGTTCAACCGGACGTGGGAGCTACACCTTC. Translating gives CASSSTGRGSYTF.

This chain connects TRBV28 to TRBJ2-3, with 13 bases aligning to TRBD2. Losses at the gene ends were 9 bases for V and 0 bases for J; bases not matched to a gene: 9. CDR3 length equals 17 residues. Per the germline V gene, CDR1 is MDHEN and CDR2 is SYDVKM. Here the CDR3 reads CASKGGLAGPSTDTQYF. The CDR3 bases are TGTGCCAGTAAAGGGGGACTAGCGGGACCAAGCACAGATACGCAGTATTTT.